The 11 T cell receptor beta chains below all came from one sample that was sequenced in a study of T-cell reconstitution after alpha-beta-depleted transplantation in children. Unique molecular identifiers were used in preparing the TCRbeta library. TCRdb ran MiXCR on the PCR reads and lists one entry per CDR3 protein. The sample carries 300,000 to 400,000 distinct CDR3 sequences, about a sixth recorded once. The sample in question was PBMCs, mostly from graft donor cells, obtained 360 days after TCRalphabeta/CD19-depleted stem cell transplant. The source is a male patient between 2 and 10 years old who had a stem cell transplant for acute lymphoblastic leukemia, so the T cells may come from the graft donor.

The table lists this clonotype with many counts. V is TRBV7-9 and J is TRBJ1-1; D unresolved. V shed 3 bases and J shed 0 bases, with 8 bases lying between them. The CDR3 has 14 amino acids. CDR1 is SEHNR and CDR2 is FQNEAQ in the germline V gene (reference sequence). The CDR3 here is CASSLVGLNTEAFF. As DNA, the CDR3 is TGTGCCAGCAGCTTGGTCGGATTGAACACTGAAGCTTTCTTT. The whole variable domain, filled in from reference TRBV7-9 and TRBJ1-1, reads DTGVSQNPRHKITKRGQNVTFRCDPISEHNRLYWYRQTLGQGPEFLTYFQNEAQLEKSRLLSDRFSAERPKGSFSTLEIQRTEQGDSAMYLCASSLVGLNTEAFFGQGTRLTVV.

The gene calls are TRBV3-1 and TRBJ2-7; the D is unclear. The CDR3 is 15 amino acids. Germline CDR1 reads LGHDT; CDR2 reads YNNKEL (reference sequence). Trimming took 3 bases from V and 2 from J, leaving 14 bases between them. CDR3 in DNA: TGTGCCAGCAGCCATGGAGCCCGTAAAACCTACGAGCAGTACTTC. Translating it yields CASSHGARKTYEQYF.

The sample holds a few counts of this clonotype. The CDR3: CASSSTVLAGIANTGELFF. The DNA of the CDR3 is TGTGCCAGCAGCTCAACAGTACTAGCGGGAATCGCGAACACCGGGGAGCTGTTTTTT. This chain joins TRBV7-8 and TRBJ2-2, with 10 positions matching TRBD2. V trimming: 4 bases; J trimming: 0 bases; junction bases outside the gene matches: 11. In germline, CDR1 is SGHVS, CDR2 FQNEAQ. The CDR3 sequence is 19 residues long.

In this sample, this clonotype turned up a few times. The chain carries TRBV7-9 and TRBJ1-2; D not resolved. The V gene lost 1 base and the J gene lost 3 bases, with 6 bases spanning the gap. The CDR3 covers 13 residues. Looked up from germline, CDR1 is SEHNR and CDR2 is FQNEAQ (reference sequence). This CDR3 reads CASSLGLDYGYTF. CDR3 nucleotides: TGTGCCAGCAGCTTAGGACTGGACTATGGCTACACCTTC.

This clonotype has ten or more counts. This sequence joins TRBV20-1 and TRBJ2-5, with TRBD2 matching over 12 bases. The CDR3 consists of 21 residues. J was trimmed by 0 bases and V by 6 bases; bases with no gene match: 23. Germline lookup yields CDR1 DFQATT and CDR2 SNEGSKA (reference sequence). CDR3 DNA: TGCAGTGCCACCGCGCTTACGAGGACTAGCGGGACGACCTTGTACCAAGAGACCCAGTACTTC. Translation gives CSATALTRTSGTTLYQETQYF.

The gene calls are TRBV7-8 and TRBJ2-7, with D hard to call. With 5 bases removed from V and 4 bases from J, the gap between germline ends came to 12 bases. From germline, CDR1 is SGHVS and CDR2 FQNEAQ. CDR3 size: 13 residues. The CDR3 spells CASSPPGFYEQYF. The CDR3 region has the DNA TGTGCCAGCAGCCCCCCGGGTTTTTACGAGCAGTACTTC.

The chain joins TRBV12-3 or TRBV12-4 to TRBJ2-3, with D uncertain. The CDR3 has 17 residues. The germline V and J ends were trimmed by 3 bases and 2 bases, with 18 bases remaining between them. The CDR3 DNA is TGTGCCAGCAGTTTTATACCTACGGTAGCAGACACAGATACGCAGTATTTT. It codes for CASSFIPTVADTDTQYF.

This clonotype showed up just a few times. J is TRBJ2-3 and V is TRBV7-6; perhaps TRBD2 as D (6 bases). Per the germline V gene, CDR1 is SGHVS and CDR2 is FNYEAQ. The CDR3 covers 16 residues. With 4 bases removed from V and 2 bases from J, the gap between germline ends came to 16 bases. CDR3 amino acids: CASSSKASALTDTQYF. The CDR3 coding sequence is TGTGCCAGCAGCTCAAAGGCTAGCGCCCTCACAGATACGCAGTATTTT.

This clonotype was observed at least ten times. The J gene is TRBJ2-5, the V gene TRBV20-1; 10 bases map to TRBD2. This CDR3 contains 14 residues. Per germline, CDR1 DFQATT and CDR2 SNEGSKA (reference sequence). V lost 3 bases and J lost 2; bases outside the gene matches: 3. This CDR3 reads CSASILAGQETQYF. CDR3 DNA: TGCAGTGCTAGTATACTAGCGGGACAAGAGACCCAGTACTTC.

The chain combines TRBV7-9 with TRBJ1-3, with 7 bases matching TRBD1. The CDR3 totals 15 residues. CDR1 and CDR2 (germline): SEHNR, FQNEAQ (reference sequence). J gave up 4 bases and V 5 bases, and 8 bases lay outside the gene matches. The CDR3 DNA is TGTGCCAGCAGCACAACAGGGGCTGGAGGAAACACCATATATTTT. Amino acid sequence: CASSTTGAGGNTIYF. Based on the CDR3 plus reference TRBV7-9 and TRBJ1-3, the full variable domain is DTGVSQNPRHKITKRGQNVTFRCDPISEHNRLYWYRQTLGQGPEFLTYFQNEAQLEKSRLLSDRFSAERPKGSFSTLEIQRTEQGDSAMYLCASSTTGAGGNTIYFGEGSWLTVV.

There are a few counts of this clonotype. The rearrangement uses TRBV29-1 and TRBJ1-2; 9 nucleotides match TRBD1. The germline gives CDR1 SQVTM, CDR2 ANQGSEA. The CDR3 consists of 14 residues. V was clipped by 1 base and J by 8 bases; unmatched bases: 8. CDR3 in amino acids: CSVEANHRGHGYTF. CDR3 in DNA: TGCAGCGTTGAAGCGAACCACAGGGGGCACGGCTACACCTTC.